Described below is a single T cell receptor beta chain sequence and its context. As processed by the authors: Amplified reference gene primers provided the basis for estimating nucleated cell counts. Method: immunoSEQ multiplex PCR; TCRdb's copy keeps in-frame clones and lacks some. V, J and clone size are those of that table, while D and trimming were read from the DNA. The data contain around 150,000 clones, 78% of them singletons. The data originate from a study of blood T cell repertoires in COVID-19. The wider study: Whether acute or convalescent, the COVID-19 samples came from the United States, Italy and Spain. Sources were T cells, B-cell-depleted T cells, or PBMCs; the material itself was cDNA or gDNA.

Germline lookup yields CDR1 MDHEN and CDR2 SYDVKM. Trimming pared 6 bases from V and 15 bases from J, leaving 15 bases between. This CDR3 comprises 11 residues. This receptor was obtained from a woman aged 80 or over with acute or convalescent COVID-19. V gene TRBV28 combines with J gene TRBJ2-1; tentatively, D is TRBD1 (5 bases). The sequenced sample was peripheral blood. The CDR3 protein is CASSTPRGLFF. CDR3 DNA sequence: TGTGCCAGCAGCACACCTAGGGGTCTGTTCTTC.